This T cell receptor (beta chain) was identified in a study of shared clonotypes between healthy human individuals. Overall study context: The study enrolled a couple of women and three men aged 18 to 49.

Sorted-subset replicate PCRs used around 220 ng DNA, approximately 27,000 T cell genomes. TCRdb's copy holds only in-frame clones and misses some; the assay was immunoSEQ multiplex PCR. The repertoire holds 550,000 to 600,000 clones, with roughly 98% as singletons. Only CD45RO-negative cells positively selected for CCR7 counted as naive CD8 cells, so terminally differentiated effector memory CD45RA+ cells were excluded. Per the germline V gene, CDR1 is MNHEY and CDR2 is SVGAGI. There are 15 residues in the CDR3. Trimming stripped 5 bases from V and 0 bases from J, with 13 bases between. The receptor's source is a man aged 25-45 years in good health. The rearrangement uses TRBV6-5 and TRBJ1-1; possible D gene TRBD1, 5 bases. The source material was naive CD8+ T cells sorted from blood. CDR3 DNA sequence: TGTGCCAGCAGTCCTTGGGAGGGGATGAACACTGAAGCTTTCTTT. Translation: CASSPWEGMNTEAFF.